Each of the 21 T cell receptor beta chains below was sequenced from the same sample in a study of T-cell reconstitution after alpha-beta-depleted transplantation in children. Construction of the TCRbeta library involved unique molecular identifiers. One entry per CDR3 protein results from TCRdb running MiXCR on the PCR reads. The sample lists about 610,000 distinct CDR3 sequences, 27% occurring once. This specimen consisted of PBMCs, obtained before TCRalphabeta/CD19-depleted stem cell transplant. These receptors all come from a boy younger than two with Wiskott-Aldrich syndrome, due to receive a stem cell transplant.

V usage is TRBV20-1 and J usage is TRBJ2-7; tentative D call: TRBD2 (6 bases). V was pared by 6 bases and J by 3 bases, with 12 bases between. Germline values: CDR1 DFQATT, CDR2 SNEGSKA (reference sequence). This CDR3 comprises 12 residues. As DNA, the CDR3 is TGCAGTGCCAGACGGACTAACTACGAGCAGTACTTC. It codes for CSARRTNYEQYF.

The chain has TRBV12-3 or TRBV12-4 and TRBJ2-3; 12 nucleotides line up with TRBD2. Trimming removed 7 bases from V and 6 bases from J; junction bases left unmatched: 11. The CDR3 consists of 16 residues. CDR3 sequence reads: CASTTLLAGGHDTQYF. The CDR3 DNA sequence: TGTGCCAGCACCACCCTACTAGCGGGAGGACACGATACGCAGTATTTT.

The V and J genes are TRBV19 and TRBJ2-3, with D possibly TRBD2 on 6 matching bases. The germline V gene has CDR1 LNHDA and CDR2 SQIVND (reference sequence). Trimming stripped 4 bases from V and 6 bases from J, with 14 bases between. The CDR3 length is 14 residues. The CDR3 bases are TGTGCCAGTAGTACCCGACTAGGGAGGGATACGCAGTATTTT. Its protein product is CASSTRLGRDTQYF.

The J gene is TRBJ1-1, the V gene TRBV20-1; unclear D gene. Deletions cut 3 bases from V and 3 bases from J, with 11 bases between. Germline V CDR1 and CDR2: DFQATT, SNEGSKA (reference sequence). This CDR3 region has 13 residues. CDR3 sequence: CSASLDQDTEAFF. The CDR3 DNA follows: TGCAGTGCTAGTTTGGACCAGGACACTGAAGCTTTCTTT.

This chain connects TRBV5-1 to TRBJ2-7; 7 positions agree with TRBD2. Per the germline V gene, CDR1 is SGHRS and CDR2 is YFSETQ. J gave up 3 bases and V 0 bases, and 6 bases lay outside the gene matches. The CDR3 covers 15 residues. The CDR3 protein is CASSLVSGTYYEQYF. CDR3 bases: TGCGCCAGCAGCTTGGTCAGCGGGACCTACTACGAGCAGTACTTC.

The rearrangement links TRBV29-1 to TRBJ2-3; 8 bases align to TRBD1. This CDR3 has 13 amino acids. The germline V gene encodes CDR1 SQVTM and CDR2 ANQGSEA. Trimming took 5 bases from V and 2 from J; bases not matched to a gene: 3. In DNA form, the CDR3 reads TGCAGCGTTTGGGACAGGTACACAGATACGCAGTATTTT. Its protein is CSVWDRYTDTQYF.

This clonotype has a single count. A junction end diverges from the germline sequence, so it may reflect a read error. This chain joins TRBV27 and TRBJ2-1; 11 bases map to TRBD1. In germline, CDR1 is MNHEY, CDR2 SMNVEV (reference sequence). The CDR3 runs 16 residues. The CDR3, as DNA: TGTGTCAGCAGTTTATTAGGGACAGGGGGATTTAATGAGCAGTTCTTC. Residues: CVSSLLGTGGFNEQFF.

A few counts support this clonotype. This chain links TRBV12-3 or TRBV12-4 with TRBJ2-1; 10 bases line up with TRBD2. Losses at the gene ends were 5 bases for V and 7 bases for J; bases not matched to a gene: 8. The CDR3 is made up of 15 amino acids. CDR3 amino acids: CASSDPSGSFNEQFF. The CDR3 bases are TGTGCCAGCAGTGATCCTAGCGGGAGCTTTAATGAGCAGTTCTTC.

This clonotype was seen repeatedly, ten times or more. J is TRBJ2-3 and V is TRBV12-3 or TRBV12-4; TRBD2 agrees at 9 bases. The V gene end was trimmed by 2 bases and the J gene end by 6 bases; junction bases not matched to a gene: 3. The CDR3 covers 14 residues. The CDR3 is CASSLLTSGDTQYF. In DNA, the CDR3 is TGTGCCAGCAGTTTATTAACTAGCGGGGATACGCAGTATTTT.

CDR3 in amino acids: CASSSRGSSGYTF. CDR3 nucleotide sequence: TGTGCCAGCAGCTCTCGGGGCTCATCCGGCTACACCTTC. The rearrangement links TRBV7-9 to TRBJ1-2, with TRBD1 as a possible D gene (5 bases). Germline V gene data show CDR1 as SEHNR and CDR2 as FQNEAQ (reference sequence). Trimming took 4 bases from V and 8 from J, leaving 14 bases between them. This CDR3 is built from 13 residues.

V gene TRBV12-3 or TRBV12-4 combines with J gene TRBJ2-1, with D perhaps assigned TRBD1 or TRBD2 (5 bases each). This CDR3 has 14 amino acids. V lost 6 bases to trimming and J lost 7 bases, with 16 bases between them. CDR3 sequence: CASRRASGRNEQFF. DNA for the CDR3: TGTGCCAGCAGACGGGCCTCGGGACGGAATGAGCAGTTCTTC.

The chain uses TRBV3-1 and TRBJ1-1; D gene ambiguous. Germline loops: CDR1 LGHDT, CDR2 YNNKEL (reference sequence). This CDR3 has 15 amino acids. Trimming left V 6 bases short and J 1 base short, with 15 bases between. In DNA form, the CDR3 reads TGTGCCAGCAGTCTAAATTTCCGGTCGAACACTGAAGCTTTCTTT. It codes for CASSLNFRSNTEAFF.

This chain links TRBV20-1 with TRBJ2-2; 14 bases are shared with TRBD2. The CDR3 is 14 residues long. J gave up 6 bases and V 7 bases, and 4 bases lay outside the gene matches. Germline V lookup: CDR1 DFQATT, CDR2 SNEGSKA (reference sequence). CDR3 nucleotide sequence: TGCAGTGTGACTAGCGGGAGGGCCGCCGGGGAGCTGTTTTTT. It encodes CSVTSGRAAGELFF.

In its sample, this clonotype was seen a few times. CDR3 DNA: TGCAGTGCTAGCCAAGCGGGAATGAGGGATACGCAGTATTTT. This translates into CSASQAGMRDTQYF. The chain uses TRBV20-1 and TRBJ2-3, with 7 bases aligning to TRBD2. The CDR3 totals 14 residues. Germline V gives CDR1 DFQATT, CDR2 SNEGSKA (reference sequence). V lost 3 bases and J lost 6; bases outside the gene matches: 9.

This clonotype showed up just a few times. CDR3 coding DNA: TGTGCCAGCAGCCCCCAGAGGGCCCCCTACAATGAGCAGTTCTTC. Translating gives CASSPQRAPYNEQFF. The V gene is TRBV9, the J gene TRBJ2-1, with D perhaps TRBD2 (5 bases). V was pared by 4 bases and J by 2 bases, with 13 bases between. The CDR3 extends over 15 amino acids. The germline gives CDR1 SGDLS, CDR2 YYNGEE.

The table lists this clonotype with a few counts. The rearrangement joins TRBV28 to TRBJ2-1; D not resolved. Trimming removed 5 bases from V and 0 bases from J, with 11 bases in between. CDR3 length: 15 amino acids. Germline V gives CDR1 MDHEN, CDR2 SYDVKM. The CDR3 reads CASSPIVGSYNEQFF. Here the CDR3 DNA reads TGTGCCAGCAGTCCAATAGTGGGCTCCTACAATGAGCAGTTCTTC.

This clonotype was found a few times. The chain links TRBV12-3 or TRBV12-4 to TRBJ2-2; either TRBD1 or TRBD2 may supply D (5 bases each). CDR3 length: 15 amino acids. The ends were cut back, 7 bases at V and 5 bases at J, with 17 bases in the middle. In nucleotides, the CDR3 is TGTGCCAGCAACAGGAGAGGGGTCGATACCGGGGAGCTGTTTTTT. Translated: CASNRRGVDTGELFF.

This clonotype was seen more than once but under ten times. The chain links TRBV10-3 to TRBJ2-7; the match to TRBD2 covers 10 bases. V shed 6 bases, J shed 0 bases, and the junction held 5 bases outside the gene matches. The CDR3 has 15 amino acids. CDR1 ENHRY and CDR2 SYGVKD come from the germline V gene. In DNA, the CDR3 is TGTGCCATCAGCCCTAGCGGGAGTTTCTCCTACGAGCAGTACTTC. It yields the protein CAISPSGSFSYEQYF.

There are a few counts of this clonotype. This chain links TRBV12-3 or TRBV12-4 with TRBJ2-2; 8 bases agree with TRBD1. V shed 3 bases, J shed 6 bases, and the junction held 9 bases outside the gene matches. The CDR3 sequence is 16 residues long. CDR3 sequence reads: CASSFGPGGTAGELFF. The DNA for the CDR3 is TGTGCCAGCAGTTTTGGGCCAGGGGGCACGGCCGGGGAGCTGTTTTTT.

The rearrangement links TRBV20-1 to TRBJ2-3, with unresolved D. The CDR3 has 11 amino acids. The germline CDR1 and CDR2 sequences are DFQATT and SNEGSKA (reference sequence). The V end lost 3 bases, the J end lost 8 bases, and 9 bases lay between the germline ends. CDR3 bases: TGCAGTGCTAGCTTTGGGGTTACGCAGTATTTT. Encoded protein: CSASFGVTQYF.

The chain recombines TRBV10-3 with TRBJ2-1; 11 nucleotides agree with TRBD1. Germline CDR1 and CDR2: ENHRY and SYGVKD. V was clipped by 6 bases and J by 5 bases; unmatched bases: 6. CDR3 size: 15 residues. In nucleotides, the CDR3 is TGTGCCATCAGAGACGGACAGGGGGCCCACAATGAGCAGTTCTTC. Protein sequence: CAIRDGQGAHNEQFF.